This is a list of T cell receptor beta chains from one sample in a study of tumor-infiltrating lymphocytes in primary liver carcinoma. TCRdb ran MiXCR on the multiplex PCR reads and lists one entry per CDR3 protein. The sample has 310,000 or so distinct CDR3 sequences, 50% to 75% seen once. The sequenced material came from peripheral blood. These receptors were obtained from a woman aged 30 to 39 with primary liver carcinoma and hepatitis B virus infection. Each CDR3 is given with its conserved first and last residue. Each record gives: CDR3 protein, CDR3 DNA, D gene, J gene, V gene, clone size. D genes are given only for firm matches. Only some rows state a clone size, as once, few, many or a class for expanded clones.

CARLPCDRAHSGANVLTF TGTGCCAGGCTACCTTGTGACAGGGCCCACTCTGGGGCCAACGTCCTGACTTTC TRBD1 TRBJ2-6 TRBV14 -
CASSHDSSYGQYF TGTGCCAGCAGCCACGATAGCTCCTACGGGCAGTACTTC - TRBJ2-7 TRBV11-2 -
CASSLRGRPIPYEQYF TGTGCCAGCAGCTTGAGAGGCAGACCGATCCCCTACGAGCAGTACTTC - TRBJ2-7 TRBV5-6 few
CVCNPRGTGVSLSGNTIYF TGTGTCTGCAATCCCCGTGGGACAGGGGTATCCCTCTCTGGAAACACCATATATTTT TRBD1 TRBJ1-3 TRBV6-5 -
CASSFGLFGEWNTDTQYF TGTGCCAGCAGTTTTGGGCTGTTTGGGGAGTGGAACACAGATACGCAGTATTTT - TRBJ2-3 TRBV12-3/TRBV12-4 many
CASSYCRDTQYF TGTGCCAGCAGTTACTGCAGAGATACGCAGTATTTT - TRBJ2-3 TRBV6-6 -
CASQSGTGGPLGEQYF TGTGCCAGTCAGTCCGGGACAGGGGGCCCCCTTGGCGAGCAGTACTTC TRBD1 TRBJ2-7 TRBV6-5 -
CSVRGLAEFTGELFF TGCAGCGTGCGTGGACTAGCGGAATTTACAGGGGAGCTGTTTTTT TRBD2 TRBJ2-2 TRBV29-1 -
CASSTWDFSCEQYF TGTGCTAGCAGTACATGGGATTTTTCCTGCGAGCAGTACTTC - TRBJ2-7 TRBV11-1 -
CASSLMGGPLAKNIQYF TGTGCCAGCAGCTTGATGGGAGGGCCGCTAGCCAAAAACATTCAGTACTTC TRBD2 TRBJ2-4 TRBV5-6 once
CASSGRPDRGPGNTIYF TGTGCCAGCAGTGGACGCCCCGACAGGGGGCCTGGAAACACCATATATTTT TRBD1 TRBJ1-3 TRBV6-1 few
CASSARDRGLGQPQHF TGTGCCAGCAGCGCCCGGGACAGGGGGCTTGGTCAGCCCCAGCATTTT TRBD1 TRBJ1-5 TRBV7-8 few
CAISADPDYGYTF TGTGCCATCAGTGCGGACCCAGACTATGGCTACACCTTC - TRBJ1-2 TRBV10-3 -
CTSRRRDRLYEQYF TGTACCAGCAGACGCAGGGACAGACTCTACGAGCAGTACTTC TRBD1 TRBJ2-7 TRBV28 -
CTAGGRRETQYF TGCACCGCAGGCGGGAGACGTGAGACCCAGTACTTC TRBD2 TRBJ2-5 TRBV29-1 many
CASTTGGSEQYF TGCGCCAGTACGACAGGGGGCAGCGAGCAATACTTC TRBD1 TRBJ2-7 TRBV10-2 -